The T cell receptor (beta chain) under discussion was sequenced for a study of T cell responses to AZD1222 COVID-19 vaccine. Overall study: Second-dose recipients at about 4 or about 12 weeks were treated as one pooled group. The study's findings and limits: Reportedly, nearly half of unique spike TCRs recognized epitopes outside B.1.351/B.1.1.7 mutations. In a largely white British group with more females than males, clonal diversity was possibly underestimated. Only a handful of AZD1222 recipients were seropositive at baseline.

There are 15 residues in the CDR3. The germline V gene encodes CDR1 MNHNS and CDR2 SASEGT. After removal of 1 base from V and 7 bases from J, the junction contained 6 bases not matched to a gene. Using immunoSEQ multiplex PCR, the repertoire was profiled, and TCRdb retains in-frame clones only, with some absent. The sample records under 150,000 clones, 93% being singletons. On this clone: What it binds is unknown.

This TCR derives from an adult in good health. The rearrangement links TRBV6-1 to TRBJ1-5; 8 nucleotides match TRBD1. The specimen comprised peripheral blood, sampled on day 0 of AZD1222 vaccination. CDR3 sequence (DNA): TGTGCCAGCAGTGAAGATGGGACAGGAGGCCAGCCCCAGCATTTT. It translates to CASSEDGTGGQPQHF.